This T cell receptor beta chain was captured in a study of technical replicates of blood from a handful of donors (TCRdb year 2017). V lost 5 bases and J lost 9 bases; the stretch between them is 14 bases long. From its cysteine to its phenylalanine, the CDR3 spans 13 amino acids. Only the CDR3 part of the read is kept: 39 bases, read in frame from the first base. CDR1 and CDR2, looked up from the germline V gene, are SGHTA and FQGNSA. Note on this clone: Its antigen target is currently unknown. Per-base qualities were not stored, and no clone one base away is much larger.

Library method: the immunoSEQ multiplex PCR assay. Not all clones reach the TCRdb copy of this immuneACCESS table, which keeps in-frame sequences only. Checked studies attribute under half of the gap to unresolved V genes and leave the rest unexplained. Across this sample there are roughly 62,000 clones, with roughly 91% seen only once. Around 3.6% of the sample goes to the ten largest clones. Sequencing was performed on PBMCs. The sequence derives from a human donor in good health. Some clones in this sample may be carry-over from other donors' samples. Rearrangement joined TRBV7-2 to TRBJ2-4; no D segment can be confidently identified. Here the CDR3 is given as CASSPSLVPIQYF. The bases read TGTGCCAGCAGCCCGAGTTTAGTTCCCATTCAGTACTTC.